The 2 T cell receptor beta chains below were found in one sample sequenced in a study of identical twins. Using its own MiXCR run on the 5' RACE reads, TCRdb lists one record per CDR3 protein. The table lists about 150,000 distinct CDR3 sequences, 3% to 4% of them singletons. Sequencing was performed on memory T cells sorted from blood. These receptors were collected from a man between 18 and 29 years old in good health.

This clonotype was counted ten times or more. V is TRBV9 and J is TRBJ2-1; 9 bases align to TRBD2. The CDR3 runs 20 residues. The germline CDR1 and CDR2 sequences are SGDLS and YYNGEE. After removal of 0 bases from V and 7 bases from J, the junction contained 20 bases not matched to a gene. As DNA, the CDR3 is TGTGCCAGCAGCGTAGCTACCTGGGTTGGCTCCGCGGGAGGGCCGAATGAGCAGTTCTTC. Its protein product is CASSVATWVGSAGGPNEQFF.

This clonotype came up many times. The genes are TRBV28 and TRBJ2-1, with 9 positions matching TRBD2. With 3 bases clipped from V and 9 bases from J, the junction kept 6 bases outside the gene matches. Germline CDR1 MDHEN, CDR2 SYDVKM. The CDR3 totals 14 residues. CDR3 coding DNA: TGTGCCAGCAGTTTGCGCGGGAGGGTTCGTGAGCAGTTCTTC. Translating it yields CASSLRGRVREQFF.